These 29 T cell receptor beta chains were all obtained from the same sample, sequenced in a study of shared clonotypes between healthy human individuals. TCRdb's table, derived via immunoSEQ multiplex PCR, lists solely in-frame clones and lacks some. The sample contains around 2,000,000 clones, about 94% of which appear only once. CD45RO-negative CD8 cells positively selected for CCR7 made up the naive population, which excluded terminally differentiated effector memory CD45RA+ cells. What was sequenced was naive CD8+ T cells sorted from blood. The receptors originated from a man younger than 30 in good health.

The chain uses TRBV6-1 and TRBJ2-7; 10 bases agree with TRBD1. Losses at the gene ends were 6 bases for V and 4 bases for J; bases not matched to a gene: 6. The CDR3 is 14 residues long. Germline values: CDR1 MNHNS, CDR2 SASEGT. CDR3 nucleotide sequence: TGTGCCAGCAGCGACAGGGGGCGATCGTACGAGCAGTACTTC. It yields the protein CASSDRGRSYEQYF.

This clone was observed a single time. The chain uses TRBV11-2 and TRBJ2-1; 9 bases fit TRBD1. This CDR3 is built from 14 residues. J was trimmed by 7 bases and V by 5 bases; bases with no gene match: 6. Germline CDR1 SGHAT, CDR2 FQNNGV. The CDR3 coding sequence is TGTGCCAGCAGCCCGTCACAGGGGGCGAATGAGCAGTTCTTC. This codes for CASSPSQGANEQFF.

This chain uses TRBV5-1 with TRBJ2-1; the match to TRBD2 covers 11 bases. Germline V gene lookup returns CDR1 SGHRS and CDR2 YFSETQ. J was trimmed by 0 bases and V by 2 bases; bases with no gene match: 4. The CDR3 sequence is 17 residues long. This CDR3 reads CASSFRLAGSSYNEQFF. The CDR3 DNA follows: TGCGCCAGCAGCTTCCGACTAGCGGGGAGCTCCTACAATGAGCAGTTCTTC.

The chain is built from TRBV29-1 and TRBJ1-3; D is ambiguous. This CDR3 has 14 amino acids. Germline values: CDR1 SQVTM, CDR2 ANQGSEA. V lost 1 base, J lost 0 bases, and 7 bases lay in between. Written as DNA, the CDR3 is TGCAGCGTTGAAGCCGTGAGCTCTGGAAACACCATATATTTT. Protein: CSVEAVSSGNTIYF.

On this clone itself: Distinct nucleotide sequences in the sample also encode this CDR3. The chain employs TRBV28 and TRBJ2-7; D is uncertain. CDR1 and CDR2 from the germline V gene are MDHEN and SYDVKM. Trimming removed 2 bases at V and 4 bases at J, with 9 bases between. CDR3 length: 13 amino acids. The CDR3 coding sequence is TGTGCCAGCAGTTTACACAGAACATACGAGCAGTACTTC. It encodes CASSLHRTYEQYF.

The rearrangement joins TRBV9 to TRBJ2-3, with 8 bases that match TRBD1. V lost 0 bases to trimming and J lost 3 bases; unmatched junction nucleotides: 6. CDR3 length equals 16 residues. CDR1 is SGDLS, CDR2 YYNGEE, per germline. CDR3 DNA sequence: TGTGCCAGCAGCGTAGGTGATCAGGGGGCAACAGATACGCAGTATTTT. This encodes CASSVGDQGATDTQYF.

Regarding this clone: Other DNA sequences in the sample encode the same CDR3. The chain has TRBV5-6 and TRBJ1-5, with 9 positions matching TRBD1. The CDR3 contains 15 residues. Germline CDR1 reads SGHDT; CDR2 reads YYEEEE. Germline trimming cut 5 bases from V and 4 bases from J; bases unmatched to any gene: 7. The CDR3 DNA sequence: TGTGCCAGCAGTTACGGGACAGGGTTTAATCAGCCCCAGCATTTT. Translating gives CASSYGTGFNQPQHF.

This chain links TRBV27 with TRBJ2-7; 10 nucleotides agree with TRBD1. Germline lookup yields CDR1 MNHEY and CDR2 SMNVEV (reference sequence). V shed 0 bases and J 3 bases; nucleotides not matched to a gene: 5. This CDR3 comprises 16 residues. CDR3 DNA sequence: TGTGCCAGCAGTTTATCGTTCGGGACAGGGGACTACGAGCAGTACTTC. As protein: CASSLSFGTGDYEQYF.

The chain has TRBV9 and TRBJ2-3; D may match TRBD1 or TRBD2 (6 bases each). Germline CDR1 is SGDLS and CDR2 is YYNGEE. With 0 bases removed from V and 4 bases from J, the gap between germline ends came to 12 bases. This CDR3 has 15 amino acids. The CDR3 is CASSVGGAIADTQYF. The CDR3 DNA reads as TGTGCCAGCAGCGTAGGGGGGGCAATCGCAGATACGCAGTATTTT.

The chain carries TRBV11-2 and TRBJ2-7; D is possibly TRBD2 (6 bases). The germline V and J ends were trimmed by 1 base and 6 bases, with 10 bases remaining between them. This CDR3 is built from 13 residues. CDR1 is SGHAT, CDR2 FQNNGV, per germline. CDR3 in amino acids: CASSLGGEAEQYF. DNA for the CDR3: TGTGCCAGCAGCTTAGGAGGGGAGGCCGAGCAGTACTTC. Variable domain in full (rest from reference TRBV11-2 and TRBJ2-7): EAGVAQSPRYKIIEKRQSVAFWCNPISGHATLYWYQQILGQGPKLLIQFQNNGVVDDSQLPKDRFSAERLKGVDSTLKIQPAKLEDSAVYLCASSLGGEAEQYFGPGTRLTVT.

This chain uses TRBV7-6 with TRBJ2-7; D tentatively fits TRBD1 or TRBD2 (5 bases each). Germline values: CDR1 SGHVS, CDR2 FNYEAQ. CDR3 length: 15 amino acids. Trimming left V 6 bases short and J 2 bases short, with 17 bases between. The CDR3 loop is CASSSRGEGPYEQYF. CDR3 sequence (DNA): TGTGCCAGCAGTTCGAGGGGTGAGGGTCCCTACGAGCAGTACTTC.

The chain uses TRBV27 and TRBJ2-7; 8 bases are a match to TRBD1. Trimming removed 3 bases from V and 2 bases from J; junction bases left unmatched: 9. The CDR3 loop spans 16 amino acids. Germline V CDR1 and CDR2: MNHEY, SMNVEV (reference sequence). DNA of the CDR3: TGTGCCAGCAGTTTCTCGACAGGGGACGCAACCTACGAGCAGTACTTC. Encoded protein: CASSFSTGDATYEQYF.

The CDR3 loop is CASSGTGLGSPLHF. The CDR3 bases are TGTGCCAGCAGCGGGACAGGGCTTGGTTCACCCCTCCACTTT. This chain uses TRBV2 with TRBJ1-6, with TRBD1 matching 9 bases. V gave up 6 bases and J gave up 9 bases; unmatched junction bases: 6. The germline gives CDR1 SNHLY, CDR2 FYNNEI. This CDR3 is built from 14 residues. The whole variable domain, remainder taken from reference TRBV2 and TRBJ1-6, is EPEVTQTPSHQVTQMGQEVILRCVPISNHLYFYWYRQILGQKVEFLVSFYNNEISEKSEIFDDQFSVERPDGSNFTLKIRSTKLEDSAMYFCASSGTGLGSPLHFGNGTRLTVT.

With respect to this clone: The sample carries other DNA sequences with the same CDR3. The chain couples TRBV4-3 to TRBJ2-7; 8 bases map to TRBD2. In germline, CDR1 is LGHNA, CDR2 YSLEER. The CDR3 consists of 13 residues. Trimming removed 3 bases from V and 2 bases from J; junction bases left unmatched: 0. This chain's CDR3 is CASSQGLAYEQYF. CDR3 DNA sequence: TGCGCCAGCAGCCAGGGACTAGCCTACGAGCAGTACTTC.

The chain uses TRBV29-1 and TRBJ1-1; D gene unclear. V was shortened by 2 bases and J by 1 base, with 8 bases between the two germline ends. The CDR3 covers 13 residues. From germline, CDR1 is SQVTM and CDR2 ANQGSEA. The CDR3 is CSVENYENTEAFF. CDR3 DNA sequence: TGCAGCGTTGAAAATTACGAGAACACTGAAGCTTTCTTT.

The CDR3 is CASSLLWTGNQETQYF. CDR3 sequence (DNA): TGTGCCAGCAGTTTATTATGGACAGGCAACCAAGAGACCCAGTACTTC. This sequence joins TRBV27 and TRBJ2-5; the match to TRBD1 covers 7 bases. Germline V gene data show CDR1 as MNHEY and CDR2 as SMNVEV (reference sequence). V dropped 1 base and J dropped 0; count of bases not matched to a gene: 5. This CDR3 comprises 16 residues.

The V gene is TRBV30, the J gene TRBJ2-3; 7 positions agree with TRBD2. The ends lost 2 bases at V and 2 bases at J; junction bases unmatched: 4. Germline CDR1 is GTSNPN and CDR2 is SVGIG (reference sequence). The CDR3 is made up of 14 amino acids. In nucleotides, the CDR3 is TGTGCCTGGAGTCCACTAGCGTCCACAGATACGCAGTATTTT. Translation gives CAWSPLASTDTQYF.

On this clone itself: The sample contains more than one DNA sequence encoding this CDR3. V gene TRBV27 combines with J gene TRBJ1-1; D gene ambiguous. This CDR3 contains 15 residues. Germline V gene data show CDR1 as MNHEY and CDR2 as SMNVEV (reference sequence). V lost 1 base and J lost 1, with 10 bases in between. Here the CDR3 DNA reads TGTGCCAGCAGTTTATTAGCAGGCGGGAACACTGAAGCTTTCTTT. Translated: CASSLLAGGNTEAFF.

The rearrangement links TRBV6-5 to TRBJ2-7, with D maybe TRBD1 (5 bases). The germline gives CDR1 MNHEY, CDR2 SVGAGI. The CDR3 runs to 14 residues. The ends were cut back, 5 bases at V and 2 bases at J, with 13 bases in the middle. The CDR3 bases are TGTGCCAGCAGTCCCCCAGGGAACCCCTACGAGCAGTACTTC. Its protein is CASSPPGNPYEQYF.

The chain uses TRBV27 and TRBJ1-6; 8 positions agree with TRBD1. Germline loops: CDR1 MNHEY, CDR2 SMNVEV (reference sequence). V lost 5 bases to trimming and J lost 9 bases; unmatched junction nucleotides: 12. The CDR3 is made up of 16 amino acids. CDR3: CASSESRDRLLSPLHF. DNA of the CDR3: TGTGCCAGCAGTGAATCCCGGGACAGGCTACTTTCACCCCTCCACTTT.

The genes are TRBV7-9 and TRBJ2-5, with D perhaps TRBD2 (5 bases). V was cut by 5 bases and J by 1 base, with 11 bases left in between. CDR1 SEHNR and CDR2 FQNEAQ come from the germline V gene (reference sequence). The CDR3 length is 14 residues. In DNA, the CDR3 is TGTGCCAGCAGCCAACCTCGGGGCCAAGAGACCCAGTACTTC. Translated: CASSQPRGQETQYF.

This clone has just one count. The chain couples TRBV11-1 to TRBJ2-1, with D perhaps assigned TRBD1 or TRBD2 (5 bases each). Germline V gives CDR1 SGHAT, CDR2 FQDESV (reference sequence). CDR3 length: 17 amino acids. Trimming pared 0 bases from V and 2 bases from J, leaving 14 bases between. The CDR3 DNA reads TGTGCCAGCAGCTTAGCCGAGCTAGAGGGGCCCTACAATGAGCAGTTCTTC. It encodes CASSLAELEGPYNEQFF.

In the case of this clone: This same CDR3 is encoded by further DNA sequences in the sample. The genes are TRBV6-5 and TRBJ2-2; TRBD2 might be the D (5 bases). Germline V gives CDR1 MNHEY, CDR2 SVGAGI. The CDR3 spans 14 residues. V lost 4 bases and J 6 bases, leaving 12 bases between the germline ends. The CDR3 region is CASSFGDGAGELFF. DNA of the CDR3: TGTGCCAGCAGTTTCGGGGATGGAGCCGGGGAGCTGTTTTTT.

The J gene is TRBJ2-3, the V gene TRBV25-1, with D hard to call. This CDR3 region has 15 residues. Germline CDR1 and CDR2: MGHDK and SYGVNS. The V gene lost 3 bases and the J gene lost 3 bases, with 13 bases spanning the gap. The CDR3 loop is CASSDTPGLTDTQYF. As DNA, the CDR3 is TGTGCCAGCAGTGACACACCGGGTCTAACAGATACGCAGTATTTT.

The chain couples TRBV27 to TRBJ2-6, with TRBD1 matching over 9 bases. This CDR3 region has 20 residues. V lost 5 bases to trimming and J lost 0 bases; unmatched junction nucleotides: 14. Per the germline V gene, CDR1 is MNHEY and CDR2 is SMNVEV (reference sequence). In DNA, the CDR3 is TGTGCCAGCAGTACGCCCCTCCAGACAGGGGGGCCCTCTGGGGCCAACGTCCTGACTTTC. This codes for CASSTPLQTGGPSGANVLTF.

The CDR3 coding sequence is TGTGCCAGCAGCCAGCCATCCGGGACAGGGGTCGGGGCAGATACGCAGTATTTT. Amino acid sequence: CASSQPSGTGVGADTQYF. The chain has TRBV7-9 and TRBJ2-3; 10 nucleotides line up with TRBD1. Germline values: CDR1 SEHNR, CDR2 FQNEAQ (reference sequence). Germline trimming cut 5 bases from V and 4 bases from J; bases unmatched to any gene: 15. The CDR3 consists of 18 residues.

This chain connects TRBV11-2 to TRBJ2-7; 7 nucleotides agree with TRBD1. Germline V gives CDR1 SGHAT, CDR2 FQNNGV. This CDR3 contains 13 residues. The V and J ends lost 5 bases and 4 bases, in that order; junction bases with no gene match: 5. Here the CDR3 reads CASSMRGPYEQYF. The DNA for the CDR3 is TGTGCCAGCAGCATGAGGGGGCCGTACGAGCAGTACTTC.

This clone was found once. V usage is TRBV5-1 and J usage is TRBJ2-3; 13 bases agree with TRBD2. V dropped 6 bases and J dropped 3; count of bases not matched to a gene: 4. The CDR3 is made up of 15 amino acids. Germline V gene data show CDR1 as SGHRS and CDR2 as YFSETQ. The CDR3 loop is CASTRGLAGTDTQYF. CDR3 bases: TGCGCCAGCACCAGGGGACTAGCGGGGACAGATACGCAGTATTTT.

The chain combines TRBV30 with TRBJ2-2; 7 bases match TRBD1. V trimming: 2 bases; J trimming: 4 bases; junction bases outside the gene matches: 7. Looked up from germline, CDR1 is GTSNPN and CDR2 is SVGIG (reference sequence). CDR3 length: 15 residues. The CDR3 coding sequence is TGTGCCTGGAGTAGGCAGGGGGTTTTCACCGGGGAGCTGTTTTTT. Translated: CAWSRQGVFTGELFF.